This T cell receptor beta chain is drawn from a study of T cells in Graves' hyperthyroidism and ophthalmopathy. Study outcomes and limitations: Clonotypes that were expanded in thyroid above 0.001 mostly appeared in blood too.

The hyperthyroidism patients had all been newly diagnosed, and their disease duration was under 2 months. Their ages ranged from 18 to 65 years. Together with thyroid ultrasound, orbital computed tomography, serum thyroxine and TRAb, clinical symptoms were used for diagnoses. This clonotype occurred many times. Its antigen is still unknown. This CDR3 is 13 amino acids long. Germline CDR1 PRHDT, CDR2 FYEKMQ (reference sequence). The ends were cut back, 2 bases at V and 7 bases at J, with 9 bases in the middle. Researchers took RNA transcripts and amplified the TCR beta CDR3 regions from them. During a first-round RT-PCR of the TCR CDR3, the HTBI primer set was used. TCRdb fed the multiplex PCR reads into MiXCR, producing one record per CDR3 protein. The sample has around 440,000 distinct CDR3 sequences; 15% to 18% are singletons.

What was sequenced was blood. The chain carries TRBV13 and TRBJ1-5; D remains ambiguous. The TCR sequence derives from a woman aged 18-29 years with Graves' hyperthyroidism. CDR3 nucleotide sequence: TGTGCCAGCAGCTTAAGAGGGCACCAGCCCCAGCATTTT. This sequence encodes CASSLRGHQPQHF.